This T cell receptor (beta chain) derives from a study of T cells in Graves' hyperthyroidism and ophthalmopathy (dated by TCRdb to the late 2010s). The study in broad terms: Peripheral blood samples were taken at the time of initial diagnosis, prior to any treatment. To identify distinguishing TCR V-J signatures, a discovery cohort of about a hundred patients was used, comprising fewer than 45 with Graves' ophthalmopathy and approximately 58 with stable Graves' hyperthyroidism. Prospective prediction of ophthalmopathy was tested in an independent validation cohort consisting of fewer than 20 hyperthyroidism patients and over 15 patients who later progressed to ophthalmopathy. The approximately 97 discovery patients were randomly divided into training and test sets at a 7:3 ratio. Thyroid tissue and blood T-cell repertoires from six Graves' hyperthyroidism patients were also compared in the study. After sampling, hyperthyroidism patients received methimazole starting at 30 mg daily, and ophthalmopathy patients received high-dose intravenous methylprednisolone. According to the paper, TCR Vbeta CDR3 sequencing was carried out on 135 peripheral blood samples, which came from approximately 41 ophthalmopathy, under 85 hyperthyroidism and roughly 17 progressor patients.

In the ophthalmopathy patients, disease was moderately to severely active, with a Clinical Activity Score of 3 or more, a NOSPECS grade of 4 or more, and a duration of less than 3 months. The study excluded patients with uncontrolled infections, other autoimmune diseases, pregnancy or lactation. Diagnoses relied on clinical symptoms, serum thyroxine and TRAb, thyroid ultrasound and orbital computed tomography. PBMCs were separated from approximately 10 ml of fresh peripheral blood using Ficoll-Paque density gradient centrifugation. Total RNA was extracted with Trizol reagent, and quality was checked on an Agilent 2100 Bioanalyzer. TCR beta CDR3 regions were amplified from RNA transcripts. The TCR CDR3 was subjected to a first round of RT-PCR using the HTBI primer set and the Qiagen OneStep RT-PCR kit. The libraries were constructed in a second round of multiplex PCR and then size-selected and purified. Paired-end sequencing of the libraries was performed with 100 bp reads on an Illumina HiSeq2000. Processing in the source paper ran as follows. SOAPnuke was used to process the raw data, removing reads that contained adapters or uncalled bases, had a mean Phred below 15, or lacked an exact match to the constant primer or identifier. High-quality paired reads were merged using COPE v1.2.5, and each unique nucleotide sequence was defined as a clonotype. MiTCR v1.1 was used to align clonotypes to the IMGT TRBV, TRBD and TRBJ reference segments. The analysis included only V-J combinations with a frequency above 0.0001, which together covered approximately 99% of the repertoires. A TCS score was defined as the ratio between F50 (clonal expansion) and ExV (chaos), using BLOSUM62-based TCRdist between CDR3 peptides within each V-J. Welch's t-statistics and random forest reduced roughly 540 V-J features to under 15, which were used in a naive Bayes classifier (R e1071). TCRdb reran the public reads through fastp at Q25 and MiXCR, keeping productive beta chains. Every distinct CDR3 protein forms one entry, paired with its most common genes and DNA. What appears here as the V and J calls and clone size reflects TCRdb's work, not the paper's. In this sample the table shows approximately 600,000 distinct CDR3 sequences, 20% of which occur a single time. The ten largest clonotypes hold around a third of the sample.

In its sample, this clonotype was seen many times. Its antigen remains undetermined. Base qualities are missing; no much larger clone stands one base away. Study-level results and caveats: Blood samples also contained most of the expanded thyroid clonotypes (frequency above 0.001), which suggests that blood repertoires may reflect thyroid immune responses. No statistical method was used to fix the sample size in advance, and group allocation was not hidden from the investigators. During validation, the model predicted progression to ophthalmopathy a median of around six months ahead of onset, with more than 60% sensitivity and about 75% specificity. Ophthalmopathy was separated from stable hyperthyroidism by a 13 V-J signature model, with about 88% sensitivity and about 81% specificity obtained in cross-validation and 80%/75% obtained in testing.

The cysteine opens and the phenylalanine closes a CDR3 of 15 amino acids. The retained sequence is limited to the CDR3, 45 bases, with the frame set at the first base. V sheds 7 bases and J sheds 5 bases, leaving 17 bases between their ends. Material for sequencing was blood. The TCR was taken from a man younger than 40 with Graves' ophthalmopathy. The chain uses TRBV12-3 or TRBV12-4 and TRBJ2-2; tentative D gene TRBD2, with 7 bases matching. The CDR3 region has the sequence CASTKGGLSTGELFF. The DNA is TGTGCCAGCACGAAGGGGGGGCTGTCTACCGGGGAGCTGTTTTTT.